Shown below are 31 T cell receptor beta chains from a single sample sequenced in a study of OX40 agonist ivuxolimab in advanced cancers. This table comes from immunoSEQ multiplex PCR, and its TCRdb copy is limited to in-frame clones, with some not included. The data hold some 65,000 clones, with roughly four fifths observed a single time. The sequences come from CD4+ or CD8+ T cells sorted from blood, collected in a trial of the OX40 agonist ivuxolimab. The receptors shown here come from an adult with an advanced solid tumor such as melanoma, head and neck, liver or kidney cancer.

J is TRBJ2-7 and V is TRBV28; tentative D call: TRBD2 (6 bases). V was pared by 2 bases and J by 3 bases, with 17 bases between. Germline CDR1 is MDHEN and CDR2 is SYDVKM. This CDR3 has 16 residues. The chain's CDR3 is CASSLRSGVSFYEQYF. Written as DNA, the CDR3 is TGTGCCAGCAGTTTACGTAGCGGAGTATCATTCTACGAGCAGTACTTC.

The chain couples TRBV10-3 to TRBJ2-1; 10 positions agree with TRBD1. Germline values: CDR1 ENHRY, CDR2 SYGVKD. V lost 6 bases and J lost 6; bases outside the gene matches: 8. The CDR3 runs 15 residues. The CDR3 DNA reads TGTGCCATCAGGTCTACGGGACAGGGGTTCAATGAGCAGTTCTTC. It specifies CAIRSTGQGFNEQFF.

V gene TRBV18 combines with J gene TRBJ1-4; 7 nucleotides agree with TRBD1. V gave up 5 bases and J gave up 4 bases; unmatched junction bases: 4. CDR3 size: 14 residues. The germline V gene encodes CDR1 KGHSH and CDR2 LQKENI. The CDR3 nucleotides read TGTGCCAGCTCAAGGGACAGCCTTAATGAAAAACTGTTTTTT. This codes for CASSRDSLNEKLFF.

Here the CDR3 reads CASSRGQGDQPQHF. CDR3 bases: TGTGCCAGCAGCCGAGGACAGGGTGATCAGCCCCAGCATTTT. The chain is built from TRBV7-9 and TRBJ1-5; TRBD1 matches at 8 bases. Trimming removed 5 bases from V and 5 bases from J; junction bases left unmatched: 5. This CDR3 contains 14 residues. From germline, CDR1 is SEHNR and CDR2 FQNEAQ (reference sequence).

The CDR3 DNA follows: TGTGCCAGCAGCTTAGGCTCGACAGGGAGGTACACTGAAGCTTTCTTT. Encoded protein: CASSLGSTGRYTEAFF. This chain joins TRBV7-9 and TRBJ1-1; 7 bases fit TRBD1. The CDR3 covers 16 residues. Germline CDR1 SEHNR, CDR2 FQNEAQ (reference sequence). With 1 base clipped from V and 3 bases from J, the junction kept 8 bases outside the gene matches.

V and J are TRBV7-6 and TRBJ2-5; weak D call: TRBD1 (6 bases). Germline V CDR1 and CDR2: SGHVS, FNYEAQ. The CDR3 has 14 amino acids. V shed 5 bases and J shed 4 bases, with 14 bases lying between them. The CDR3 here is CASSPPDRPETQYF. For the CDR3, the DNA is TGTGCCAGCAGCCCTCCCGACAGGCCAGAGACCCAGTACTTC.

This clone showed up just a few times. The gene calls are TRBV7-9 and TRBJ1-2; 9 positions match TRBD1. The CDR3 contains 13 residues. Germline V lookup: CDR1 SEHNR, CDR2 FQNEAQ (reference sequence). V lost 4 bases, J lost 8 bases, and 5 bases stayed unmatched. The CDR3: CASSWDRDEGYTF. The CDR3 DNA follows: TGTGCCAGCAGCTGGGACAGGGATGAGGGCTACACCTTC.

The CDR3 DNA follows: TGTGCCATCAGTGCGTCCGGGGAGCTGTTTTTT. It is translated as CAISASGELFF. This chain joins TRBV10-3 and TRBJ2-2; D unclear. This CDR3 is built from 11 residues. Germline assignment: CDR1 ENHRY and CDR2 SYGVKD. Trimming removed 4 bases from V and 6 bases from J, with 3 bases in between.

The chain uses TRBV6-5 and TRBJ1-5; D is unclear. The V gene's germline CDR1 is MNHEY and CDR2 SVGAGI. This CDR3 comprises 14 residues. V lost 6 bases, J lost 3 bases, and 12 bases lay in between. The CDR3 bases are TGTGCCAGCAGGGGTACGGGGTACAATCAGCCCCAGCATTTT. The encoded protein is CASRGTGYNQPQHF.

The chain links TRBV7-2 to TRBJ1-1; no clear D gene. The CDR3 is 14 residues long. Germline CDR1 reads SGHTA; CDR2 reads FQGNSA. V was pared by 1 base and J by 1 base, with 7 bases between. CDR3 bases: TGTGCCAGCAGCTTAGAAGGGTGGAACACTGAAGCTTTCTTT. It is translated as CASSLEGWNTEAFF.

The chain's CDR3 is CAITPSVLNEQFF. Here the CDR3 DNA reads TGTGCCATCACCCCTAGCGTACTCAATGAGCAGTTCTTC. This chain links TRBV10-3 with TRBJ2-1; perhaps TRBD2 as D (6 bases). CDR1 is ENHRY and CDR2 is SYGVKD in the germline V gene. Trimming left V 7 bases short and J 6 bases short, with 13 bases between. The CDR3 is 13 amino acids.

The rearrangement joins TRBV5-1 to TRBJ1-2, with 9 nucleotides matching TRBD1. Germline V gene lookup returns CDR1 SGHRS and CDR2 YFSETQ. The CDR3 has 13 residues. Trimming cost V 5 bases and J 8 bases; bases outside gene matches: 7. The CDR3 nucleotides read TGCGCCAGCAGTTCCAACAGGGGGCGAGGCTACACCTTC. It yields the protein CASSSNRGRGYTF.

V gene TRBV5-1 combines with J gene TRBJ2-1; 10 bases are shared with TRBD1. The CDR3 spans 14 residues. Per the germline V gene, CDR1 is SGHRS and CDR2 is YFSETQ. Trimming cost V 1 base and J 8 bases; bases outside gene matches: 3. DNA of the CDR3: TGCGCCAGCAGCTTGAGACAGGGGGCGGATGAGCAGTTCTTC. Translating gives CASSLRQGADEQFF.

V and J are TRBV9 and TRBJ2-1; 8 bases agree with TRBD1. The CDR3 spans 16 residues. The V and J ends lost 4 bases and 0 bases, in that order; junction bases with no gene match: 6. CDR1 and CDR2 from the germline V gene are SGDLS and YYNGEE. The CDR3 sequence: CASSPRTGSSYNEQFF. The CDR3 DNA follows: TGTGCCAGCAGCCCTCGGACAGGGAGCTCCTACAATGAGCAGTTCTTC.

This clone came up a few times. V is TRBV18 and J is TRBJ1-5; D unresolved. The V gene's germline CDR1 is KGHSH and CDR2 LQKENI. There are 15 residues in the CDR3. Trimming stripped 0 bases from V and 1 base from J, with 7 bases between. The CDR3 sequence is CASSPPEGSNQPQHF. CDR3 nucleotides: TGTGCCAGCTCACCACCCGAGGGAAGCAATCAGCCCCAGCATTTT.

The chain recombines TRBV7-9 with TRBJ1-2, with D possibly matching TRBD1 (5 bases). V lost 5 bases, J lost 10 bases, and 20 bases lay in between. CDR1 is SEHNR, CDR2 FQNEAQ, per germline (reference sequence). The CDR3 sequence is 14 residues long. The CDR3 spells CASSRGDEGGTYTF. DNA for the CDR3: TGTGCCAGCAGCCGAGGGGACGAGGGAGGGACCTACACCTTC.

The chain combines TRBV6-5 with TRBJ2-5, with D maybe TRBD1 (5 bases). Germline loops: CDR1 MNHEY, CDR2 SVGAGI. The CDR3 extends over 13 amino acids. Trimming cost V 6 bases and J 2 bases, with 10 bases left between them. The CDR3 spells CASRRQTQETQYF. CDR3 DNA sequence: TGTGCCAGCAGGCGACAGACGCAAGAGACCCAGTACTTC.

The chain combines TRBV10-2 with TRBJ2-7; D is uncertain. V lost 8 bases to trimming and J lost 10 bases, with 12 bases between them. Germline CDR1 WSHSY, CDR2 SAAADI. The CDR3 is 10 amino acids. In nucleotides, the CDR3 is TGCGCCAGCGGGCTTGCCTTCCAGTACTTC. It translates to CASGLAFQYF.

The chain carries TRBV4-1 and TRBJ1-1; 8 nucleotides match TRBD1. The CDR3 extends over 17 amino acids. Per germline, CDR1 MGHRA and CDR2 YSYEKL. V shed 0 bases, J shed 2 bases, and the junction held 8 bases outside the gene matches. CDR3: CASSQEPQTGANTEAFF. The CDR3 nucleotides read TGCGCCAGCAGCCAAGAACCCCAGACAGGGGCTAACACTGAAGCTTTCTTT.

The rearrangement links TRBV19 to TRBJ2-1, with 8 bases identical to TRBD1. CDR3 length: 12 residues. The J segment lost 10 bases and the V segment lost 5 bases, leaving 4 bases of the junction unmatched. CDR1 and CDR2 (germline): LNHDA, SQIVND (reference sequence). The chain's CDR3 is CASSSRTGEQFF. The CDR3 DNA sequence: TGTGCCAGTAGTTCCCGGACAGGGGAGCAGTTCTTC.

The chain employs TRBV7-9 and TRBJ2-7, with a weak D call TRBD1 (6 bases). The CDR3 consists of 12 residues. From germline, CDR1 is SEHNR and CDR2 FQNEAQ (reference sequence). V shed 8 bases and J shed 12 bases, with 20 bases lying between them. CDR3 protein: CASRNPGAEMYF. The CDR3 DNA sequence: TGTGCCAGCCGAAACCCAGGGGCGGAGATGTACTTC.

In its sample, this clone was seen a few times. The sample contains more than one DNA sequence encoding this CDR3. V usage is TRBV30 and J usage is TRBJ2-7, with TRBD2 as a possible D gene (5 bases). The V and J ends lost 3 bases and 9 bases respectively, with 21 bases between them. Germline V gives CDR1 GTSNPN, CDR2 SVGIG (reference sequence). CDR3 size: 14 residues. CDR3 nucleotide sequence: TGTGCCTGGAGCGGCGGGCGTTCCCTTTTCGGGCAGTACTTC. Translation gives CAWSGGRSLFGQYF.

Concerning this clone: Because the CDR3's place on the DNA is in doubt, the DNA is left out and the CDR3 is given as listed by TCRdb. This chain connects TRBV19 to TRBJ2-3. Germline CDR1 LNHDA, CDR2 SQIVND (reference sequence). The CDR3 has 13 amino acids, counting both end residues. CDR3: CASTSDATDTQYF.

This clone has only one observation. The chain employs TRBV5-4 and TRBJ2-2; 8 bases fit TRBD1. The CDR3 runs to 16 residues. V dropped 5 bases and J dropped 2; count of bases not matched to a gene: 8. Germline CDR1 reads SGHNT; CDR2 reads YYREEE (reference sequence). CDR3 sequence reads: CASRRWTGQNTGELFF. The DNA for the CDR3 is TGTGCCAGCAGGCGATGGACAGGGCAAAACACCGGGGAGCTGTTTTTT.

This clone has just a few counts. The V gene is TRBV5-4, the J gene TRBJ2-7; 7 nucleotides agree with TRBD2. The CDR3 runs 15 residues. V lost 1 base and J lost 2; bases outside the gene matches: 6. Germline V gene lookup returns CDR1 SGHNT and CDR2 YYREEE (reference sequence). The CDR3 here is CASSLSWGGTYEQYF. CDR3 nucleotide sequence: TGTGCCAGCAGCTTGTCGTGGGGGGGAACCTACGAGCAGTACTTC.

The gene calls are TRBV5-8 and TRBJ2-5, with TRBD1 matching 7 bases. The CDR3 extends over 14 amino acids. Trimming removed 2 bases from V and 5 bases from J; junction bases left unmatched: 6. Germline values: CDR1 SGHTS, CDR2 YDEGEE. The CDR3 sequence is CASSLRQGVETQYF. CDR3 DNA: TGTGCCAGCAGCTTAAGGCAGGGGGTTGAGACCCAGTACTTC.

The V and J genes are TRBV18 and TRBJ2-5; 7 bases match TRBD1. CDR1 is KGHSH, CDR2 LQKENI, per germline. The CDR3 length is 13 residues. V was clipped by 4 bases and J by 3 bases; unmatched bases: 2. Written as DNA, the CDR3 is TGTGCCAGCTCACTCGGGACAGAAGAGACCCAGTACTTC. This codes for CASSLGTEETQYF.

The chain joins TRBV9 to TRBJ1-4; 8 nucleotides line up with TRBD1. This CDR3 is 15 amino acids long. Germline V gene sequence: CDR1 SGDLS, CDR2 YYNGEE. Germline trimming cut 4 bases from V and 5 bases from J; bases unmatched to any gene: 7. CDR3 sequence: CASSPRTGLNEKLFF. As DNA, the CDR3 is TGTGCCAGCAGCCCTCGGACAGGGTTGAATGAAAAACTGTTTTTT. The whole variable domain, remainder taken from reference TRBV9 and TRBJ1-4, is DSGVTQTPKHLITATGQRVTLRCSPRSGDLSVYWYQQSLDQGLQFLIQYYNGEERAKGNILERFSAQQFPDLHSELNLSSLELGDSALYFCASSPRTGLNEKLFFGSGTQLSVL.

The rearrangement uses TRBV6-1 and TRBJ1-1; no definite D call. The CDR3 contains 13 residues. V was shortened by 7 bases and J by 0 bases, with 9 bases between the two germline ends. The germline V gene has CDR1 MNHNS and CDR2 SASEGT. The CDR3 bases are TGTGCCAGCAAAGTGCAAGTGAACACTGAAGCTTTCTTT. It is translated as CASKVQVNTEAFF.

The chain combines TRBV19 with TRBJ1-2, with 7 bases fitting TRBD1. The junction had 7 bases not matched to a gene; V was cut back by 7 bases and J by 2 bases. CDR3 size: 14 residues. CDR1 is LNHDA and CDR2 is SQIVND in the germline V gene (reference sequence). CDR3 nucleotides: TGTGCCAGTACCCACCTGGGACAGAACTATGGCTACACCTTC. Translation: CASTHLGQNYGYTF.

The gene calls are TRBV6-1 and TRBJ1-2; D unclear. CDR1 and CDR2 (germline): MNHNS, SASEGT. Trimming pared 4 bases from V and 0 bases from J, leaving 6 bases between. The CDR3 covers 13 residues. The DNA of the CDR3 is TGTGCCAGCAGTGTAACGTCTAACTATGGCTACACCTTC. It translates to CASSVTSNYGYTF.